The T cell receptor (beta chain) described here comes from a study of shared clonotypes between healthy human individuals. Germline values: CDR1 SGHNT, CDR2 YYREEE (reference sequence). Deletions cut 3 bases from V and 1 base from J, with 8 bases between. The CDR3 loop spans 14 amino acids. Using immunoSEQ multiplex PCR, the repertoire was profiled, and TCRdb retains in-frame clones only, with some absent. The sample carries some 600,000 clones, approximately 96% recorded once. In the naive CD8 group, cells lacked CD45RO and were positively selected for CCR7, so terminally differentiated effector memory CD45RA+ cells were left out.

What was sequenced was naive CD8+ T cells sorted from blood. The sequence was obtained from a young woman in good health. The V gene is TRBV5-4, the J gene TRBJ1-5; D is uncertain. In DNA, the CDR3 is TGTGCCAGCAGCTCGGGTCGGAGCAATCAGCCCCAGCATTTT. Translated, it gives CASSSGRSNQPQHF.